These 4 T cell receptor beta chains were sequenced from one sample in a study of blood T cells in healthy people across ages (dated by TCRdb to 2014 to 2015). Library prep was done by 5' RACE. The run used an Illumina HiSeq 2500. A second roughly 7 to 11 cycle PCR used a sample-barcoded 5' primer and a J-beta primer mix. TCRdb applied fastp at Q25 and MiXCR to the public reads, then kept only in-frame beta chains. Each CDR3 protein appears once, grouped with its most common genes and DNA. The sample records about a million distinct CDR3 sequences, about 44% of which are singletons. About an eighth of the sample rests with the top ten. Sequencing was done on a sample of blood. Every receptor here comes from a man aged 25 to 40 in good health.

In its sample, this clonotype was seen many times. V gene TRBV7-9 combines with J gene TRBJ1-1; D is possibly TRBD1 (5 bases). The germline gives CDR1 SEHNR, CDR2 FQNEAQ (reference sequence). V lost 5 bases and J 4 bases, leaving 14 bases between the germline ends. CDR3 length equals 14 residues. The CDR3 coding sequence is TGTGCCAGCAGCCCCGATTGGGGGGGCACTGAAGCTTTCTTT. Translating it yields CASSPDWGGTEAFF.

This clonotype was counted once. The CDR3 reads CASSQEPRTSSYNEQFF. CDR3 bases: TGTGCCAGCAGCCAAGAACCCAGGACTAGCTCCTACAATGAGCAGTTCTTC. V is TRBV14 and J is TRBJ2-1, with 7 bases identical to TRBD2. In germline, CDR1 is SGHDN, CDR2 FVKESK. The junction had 5 bases not matched to a gene; V was cut back by 0 bases and J by 0 bases. CDR3 length: 17 residues. The whole variable domain, filled in from reference TRBV14 and TRBJ2-1, reads EAGVTQFPSHSVIEKGQTVTLRCDPISGHDNLYWYRRVMGKEIKFLLHFVKESKQDESGMPNNRFLAERTGGTYSTLKVQPAELEDSGVYFCASSQEPRTSSYNEQFFGPGTRLTVL.

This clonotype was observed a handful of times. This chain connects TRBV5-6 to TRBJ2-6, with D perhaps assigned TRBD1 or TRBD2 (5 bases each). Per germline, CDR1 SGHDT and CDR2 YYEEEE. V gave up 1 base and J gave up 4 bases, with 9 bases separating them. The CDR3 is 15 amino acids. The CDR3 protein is CASSLLGTGANVLTF. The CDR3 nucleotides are TGTGCCAGCAGCTTGCTAGGGACCGGGGCCAACGTCCTGACTTTC.

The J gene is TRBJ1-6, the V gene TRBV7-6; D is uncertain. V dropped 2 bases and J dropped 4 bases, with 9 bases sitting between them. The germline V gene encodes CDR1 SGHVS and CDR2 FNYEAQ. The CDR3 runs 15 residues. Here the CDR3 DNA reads TGTGCCAGCAGCTTAAACCCGTTTTATAATTCACCCCTCCACTTT. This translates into CASSLNPFYNSPLHF.